These T cell receptor beta chains were read from a single sample in a study of early stage breast cancer tumors. Profiled with immunoSEQ multiplex PCR; TCRdb holds only in-frame clones, not every one. The sample lists approximately 50,000 clones; more than 60% were seen once. Sample: blood. Receptors originate from a person aged 25-39 years with breast cancer. The CDR3 runs from the conserved cysteine through the conserved F or W. The order of the fields is J gene, D gene, clone size, V gene, CDR3 protein, CDR3 DNA. A D gene is named only where the DNA matches it firmly. Clone size is given for some rows only: seen once, a few or many times, or a class if the clone is expanded.

J: TRBJ2-7; D: -; size: medium-sized; V: TRBV27; CDR3: CASSGVGGFYEQYF; DNA: TGTGCCAGCAGTGGTGTTGGCGGATTCTACGAGCAGTACTTC
J: TRBJ2-1; D: TRBD2; size: -; V: TRBV7-2; CDR3: CASTPRLAELGNEQFF; DNA: TGTGCCAGCACCCCCCGACTAGCGGAGCTGGGGAATGAGCAGTTCTTC
J: TRBJ2-3; D: TRBD2; size: -; V: TRBV5-1; CDR3: CASSARSGLAGTDTQYF; DNA: TGCGCCAGCAGCGCACGATCGGGACTAGCGGGCACAGATACGCAGTATTTT
J: TRBJ2-7; D: TRBD1; size: -; V: TRBV18; CDR3: CASSPDRSSYEQYF; DNA: TGTGCCAGCTCACCGGACAGGAGCTCCTACGAGCAGTACTTC
J: TRBJ1-1; D: TRBD1; size: -; V: TRBV18; CDR3: CASSYGQGGSGDTEAFF; DNA: TGTGCCAGCTCATACGGACAGGGTGGGAGTGGGGACACTGAAGCTTTCTTT
J: TRBJ2-1; D: -; size: few; V: TRBV2; CDR3: CASSGLVAYNEQFF; DNA: TGTGCCAGCAGTGGACTAGTCGCATACAATGAGCAGTTCTTC
J: TRBJ2-7; D: -; size: -; V: TRBV21-1; CDR3: CASSTKQYF; DNA: TGTGCCAGCAGCACGAAACAGTACTTC
J: TRBJ1-1; D: -; size: few; V: TRBV7-9; CDR3: CASSVREGNTEAFF; DNA: TGTGCCAGCAGCGTCAGGGAGGGGAACACTGAAGCTTTCTTT
J: TRBJ2-5; D: -; size: -; V: TRBV15; CDR3: CATSTTSQETQYF; DNA: TGTGCCACCAGTACGACTAGTCAAGAGACCCAGTACTTC
J: TRBJ1-5; D: -; size: -; V: TRBV7-2; CDR3: CASSLTGLEDQPQHF; DNA: TGTGCCAGCAGCTTAACAGGTCTGGAGGACCAGCCCCAGCATTTT
J: TRBJ2-1; D: TRBD2; size: few; V: TRBV10-1; CDR3: CASSARGTSGNEQFF; DNA: TGCGCCAGCAGTGCAAGGGGGACTAGCGGGAATGAGCAGTTCTTC
J: TRBJ2-3; D: TRBD2; size: once; V: TRBV4-1; CDR3: CASSQVAGGSTDTQYF; DNA: TGCGCCAGCAGCCAAGTAGCGGGAGGGAGCACAGATACGCAGTATTTT
J: TRBJ2-5; D: -; size: -; V: TRBV27; CDR3: CASSHQETQYF; DNA: TGTGCCAGCAGCCATCAAGAGACCCAGTACTTC
J: TRBJ1-2; D: -; size: few; V: TRBV21-1; CDR3: CASQAPDPGTGTGDYGYTF; DNA: TGTGCCAGCCAGGCACCCGATCCCGGGACGGGGACCGGGGACTATGGCTACACCTTC
J: TRBJ2-1; D: -; size: -; V: TRBV30; CDR3: CAWSVMDNEQFF; DNA: TGTGCCTGGAGTGTAATGGATAATGAGCAGTTCTTC
J: TRBJ2-2; D: TRBD2; size: -; V: TRBV18; CDR3: CASSPLGLAGNTGELFF; DNA: TGTGCCAGCTCACCACTTGGACTAGCGGGGAACACCGGGGAGCTGTTTTTT
J: TRBJ2-1; D: TRBD2; size: -; V: TRBV7-9; CDR3: CASSPPTSVAYNEQFF; DNA: TGTGCCAGCAGCCCCCCGACTAGCGTTGCCTACAATGAGCAGTTCTTC
J: TRBJ2-5; D: -; size: -; V: TRBV23-1; CDR3: CASSHERGRPWLETQYF; DNA: TGCGCCAGCAGTCACGAAAGAGGACGGCCTTGGTTAGAGACCCAGTACTTC
J: TRBJ1-1; D: TRBD1; size: -; V: TRBV29-1; CDR3: CSGGQGGTEAFF; DNA: TGCAGCGGCGGACAGGGAGGCACTGAAGCTTTCTTT
J: TRBJ2-7; D: -; size: -; V: TRBV6-6; CDR3: CASSPLGAYEQYF; DNA: TGTGCCAGCAGTCCCCTCGGAGCCTACGAGCAGTACTTC
J: TRBJ1-4; D: -; size: -; V: TRBV7-8; CDR3: CASSLVQLGEKLFF; DNA: TGTGCCAGCAGCTTAGTACAGCTTGGTGAAAAACTGTTTTTT
J: TRBJ1-4; D: TRBD1; size: few; V: TRBV19; CDR3: CASSTASGTGNEKLFF; DNA: TGTGCCAGTAGTACCGCCTCCGGGACAGGGAATGAAAAACTGTTTTTT
J: TRBJ1-1; D: -; size: -; V: TRBV10-3; CDR3: CAISKTGGASPEAFF; DNA: TGTGCCATCTCAAAAACGGGGGGCGCGAGCCCTGAAGCTTTCTTT
J: TRBJ2-1; D: -; size: -; V: TRBV9; CDR3: CASSVGPTTNGDNEQFF; DNA: TGTGCCAGCAGCGTAGGACCGACTACGAATGGGGACAATGAGCAGTTCTTC
J: TRBJ1-1; D: -; size: -; V: TRBV11-1; CDR3: CASSLSAGATEAFF; DNA: TGTGCCAGCAGCTTAAGCGCAGGGGCGACTGAAGCTTTCTTT
J: TRBJ1-1; D: -; size: -; V: TRBV5-1; CDR3: CASRGSNTEAFF; DNA: TGCGCCAGCAGGGGGAGTAACACTGAAGCTTTCTTT
J: TRBJ2-3; D: TRBD2; size: once; V: TRBV7-3; CDR3: CASSPGTSRLTETQYF; DNA: TGTGCCAGCAGCCCAGGGACTAGCCGTTTGACGGAAACGCAGTATTTT
J: TRBJ1-2; D: TRBD1; size: -; V: TRBV9; CDR3: CASSVKGQVPGGYTF; DNA: TGTGCCAGCAGCGTAAAGGGACAGGTCCCGGGAGGCTACACCTTC
J: TRBJ2-1; D: TRBD2; size: -; V: TRBV11-3; CDR3: CASSERLAGVGYNEQFF; DNA: TGTGCCAGCAGCGAGAGGCTAGCGGGAGTAGGCTACAATGAGCAGTTCTTC
J: TRBJ1-1; D: -; size: -; V: TRBV5-6; CDR3: CASSLGDYTEAFF; DNA: TGTGCCAGCAGCTTGGGGGACTACACTGAAGCTTTCTTT
J: TRBJ2-1; D: TRBD2; size: -; V: TRBV7-2; CDR3: CASSLEVAGVRNEQFF; DNA: TGTGCCAGCAGCTTAGAGGTAGCGGGAGTGCGTAATGAGCAGTTCTTC
J: TRBJ2-7; D: -; size: -; V: TRBV19; CDR3: CASSTTPGVGYEQYF; DNA: TGTGCCAGTAGTACCACCCCGGGAGTCGGTTACGAGCAGTACTTC
J: TRBJ1-2; D: -; size: -; V: TRBV18; CDR3: CASSLRDEGYGYTF; DNA: TGTGCCAGCTCCCTCCGGGACGAGGGCTATGGCTACACCTTC
J: TRBJ1-1; D: TRBD1; size: -; V: TRBV6-4; CDR3: CASSGTPGQGNTEAFF; DNA: TGTGCCAGCAGCGGGACACCGGGACAGGGAAACACTGAAGCTTTCTTT
J: TRBJ2-5; D: TRBD1; size: once; V: TRBV6-1; CDR3: CASSPGGFQETQYF; DNA: TGTGCCAGCAGCCCAGGGGGCTTCCAAGAGACCCAGTACTTC
J: TRBJ2-7; D: -; size: few; V: TRBV2; CDR3: CASEQDYSYEQYF; DNA: TGTGCCAGCGAGCAGGACTACTCCTACGAGCAGTACTTC
J: TRBJ1-5; D: TRBD1; size: -; V: TRBV6-4; CDR3: CASSDHRGKECDQPQHF; DNA: TGTGCCAGCAGTGACCACAGGGGGAAGGAGTGCGATCAGCCCCAGCATTTT
J: TRBJ1-5; D: -; size: -; V: TRBV18; CDR3: CASSPNPWTEPSNQPQHF; DNA: TGTGCCAGCTCACCAAACCCCTGGACAGAACCCAGCAATCAGCCCCAGCATTTT
J: TRBJ1-6; D: TRBD1; size: few; V: TRBV30; CDR3: CAWRTGTGGYSPLHF; DNA: TGTGCCTGGAGAACGGGCACAGGGGGCTATTCACCCCTCCACTTT
J: TRBJ2-1; D: TRBD1; size: -; V: TRBV14; CDR3: CASSPRQGSYNEQFF; DNA: TGTGCCAGCAGCCCCCGACAGGGGTCCTACAATGAGCAGTTCTTC
J: TRBJ1-2; D: TRBD1; size: once; V: TRBV7-9; CDR3: CASSLEGAKDGYTF; DNA: TGTGCCAGCAGCTTGGAGGGGGCTAAGGATGGCTACACCTTC
J: TRBJ1-2; D: TRBD1; size: -; V: TRBV25-1; CDR3: CASSVQGGYGYTF; DNA: TGTGCCAGCAGTGTTCAGGGGGGCTATGGCTACACCTTC
J: TRBJ2-7; D: -; size: -; V: TRBV5-1; CDR3: CASSLGTGVGEQYF; DNA: TGCGCCAGCAGCTTGGGAACAGGTGTCGGCGAGCAGTACTTC
J: TRBJ1-5; D: -; size: -; V: TRBV27; CDR3: CASGPDDSNQPQHF; DNA: TGTGCCAGCGGACCGGACGATAGCAATCAGCCCCAGCATTTT
J: TRBJ2-1; D: TRBD1; size: -; V: TRBV9; CDR3: CASRNGQGPGNEQFF; DNA: TGTGCCAGCAGGAACGGACAGGGCCCGGGGAATGAGCAGTTCTTC